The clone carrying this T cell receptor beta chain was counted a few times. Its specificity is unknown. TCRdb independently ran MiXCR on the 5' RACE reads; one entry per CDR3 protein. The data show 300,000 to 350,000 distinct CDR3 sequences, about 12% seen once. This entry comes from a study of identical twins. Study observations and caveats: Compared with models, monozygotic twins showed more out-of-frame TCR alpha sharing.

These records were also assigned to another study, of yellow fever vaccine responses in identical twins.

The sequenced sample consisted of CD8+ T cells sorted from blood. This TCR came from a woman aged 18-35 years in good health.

This CDR3 is CASSSSLRVTEAFF. CDR3 coding DNA: TGTGCCAGCAGCTCCTCTCTGAGGGTCACTGAAGCTTTCTTT. The rearrangement joins TRBV7-9 to TRBJ1-1; the D is unclear. CDR3 length: 14 residues. Germline V lookup: CDR1 SEHNR, CDR2 FQNEAQ (reference sequence). Trimming removed 4 bases from V and 4 bases from J, with 13 bases in between.